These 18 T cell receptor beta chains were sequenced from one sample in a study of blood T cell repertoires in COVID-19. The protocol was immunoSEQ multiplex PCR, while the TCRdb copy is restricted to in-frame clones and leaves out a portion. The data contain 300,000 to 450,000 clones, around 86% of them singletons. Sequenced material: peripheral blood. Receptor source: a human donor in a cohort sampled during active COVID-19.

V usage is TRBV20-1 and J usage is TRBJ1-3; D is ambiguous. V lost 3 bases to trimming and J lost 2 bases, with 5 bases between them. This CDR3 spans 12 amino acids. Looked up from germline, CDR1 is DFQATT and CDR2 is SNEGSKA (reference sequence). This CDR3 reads CSASSAGNTIYF. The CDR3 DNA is TGCAGTGCTAGTTCCGCTGGAAACACCATATATTTT.

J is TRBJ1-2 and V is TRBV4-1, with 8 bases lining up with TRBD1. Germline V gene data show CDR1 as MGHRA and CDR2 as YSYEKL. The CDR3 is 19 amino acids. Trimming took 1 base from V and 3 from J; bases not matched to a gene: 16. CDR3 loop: CASSQGGRRQGSPYYGYTF. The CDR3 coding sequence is TGCGCCAGCAGCCAAGGGGGTCGGAGACAGGGGAGCCCCTACTATGGCTACACCTTC.

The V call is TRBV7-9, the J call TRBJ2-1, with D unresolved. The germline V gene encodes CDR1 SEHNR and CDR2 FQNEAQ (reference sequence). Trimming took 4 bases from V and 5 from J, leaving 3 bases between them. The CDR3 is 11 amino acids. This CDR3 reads CASSSNNEQFF. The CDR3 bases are TGTGCCAGCAGCTCTAACAATGAGCAGTTCTTC.

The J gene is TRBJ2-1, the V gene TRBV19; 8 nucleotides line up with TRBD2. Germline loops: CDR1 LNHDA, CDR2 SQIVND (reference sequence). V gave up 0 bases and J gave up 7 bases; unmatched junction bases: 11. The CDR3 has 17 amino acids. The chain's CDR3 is CASSIEDTAGGSNEQFF. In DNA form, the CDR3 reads TGTGCCAGTAGTATAGAAGATACGGCGGGAGGTAGTAATGAGCAGTTCTTC. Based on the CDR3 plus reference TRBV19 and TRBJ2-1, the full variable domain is DGGITQSPKYLFRKEGQNVTLSCEQNLNHDAMYWYRQDPGQGLRLIYYSQIVNDFQKGDIAEGYSVSREKKESFPLTVTSAQKNPTAFYLCASSIEDTAGGSNEQFFGPGTRLTVL.

The DNA for the CDR3 is TGCGCCAGCAGCCAAGAGGGGGCTAGCTCTCAGTACTTC. Encoded protein: CASSQEGASSQYF. J is TRBJ2-4 and V is TRBV4-1; D might be TRBD1 (6 bases). CDR3 size: 13 residues. V was cut by 0 bases and J by 12 bases, with 12 bases left in between. Germline V gene data show CDR1 as MGHRA and CDR2 as YSYEKL.

The CDR3 DNA follows: TGTGCCAGTAGTATAGCCCCGGGGTCCTACGAGCAGTACTTC. It codes for CASSIAPGSYEQYF. The chain carries TRBV19 and TRBJ2-7; tentatively, D is TRBD2 (5 bases). This CDR3 has 14 residues. V lost 1 base, J lost 1 base, and 8 bases lay in between. Per the germline V gene, CDR1 is LNHDA and CDR2 is SQIVND (reference sequence).

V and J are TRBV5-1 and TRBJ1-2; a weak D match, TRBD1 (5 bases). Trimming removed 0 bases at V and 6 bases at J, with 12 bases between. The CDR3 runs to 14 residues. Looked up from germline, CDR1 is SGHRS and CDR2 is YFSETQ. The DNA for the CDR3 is TGCGCCAGCAGCTTGGGAGGCAGGGTGCATGGCTACACCTTC. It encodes CASSLGGRVHGYTF.

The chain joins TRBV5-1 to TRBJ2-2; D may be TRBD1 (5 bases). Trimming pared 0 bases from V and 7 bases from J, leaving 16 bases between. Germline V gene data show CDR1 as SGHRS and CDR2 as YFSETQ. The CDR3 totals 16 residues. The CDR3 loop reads CASSLETDHLLGELFF. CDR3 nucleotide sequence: TGCGCCAGCAGCTTGGAGACAGACCACCTCCTCGGGGAGCTGTTTTTT.

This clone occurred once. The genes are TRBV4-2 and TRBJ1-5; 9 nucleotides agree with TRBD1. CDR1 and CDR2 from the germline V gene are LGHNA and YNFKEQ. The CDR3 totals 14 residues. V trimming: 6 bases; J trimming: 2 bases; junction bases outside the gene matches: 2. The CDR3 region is CASSRTGGNQPQHF. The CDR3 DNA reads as TGTGCCAGCAGTCGGACAGGGGGCAATCAGCCCCAGCATTTT.

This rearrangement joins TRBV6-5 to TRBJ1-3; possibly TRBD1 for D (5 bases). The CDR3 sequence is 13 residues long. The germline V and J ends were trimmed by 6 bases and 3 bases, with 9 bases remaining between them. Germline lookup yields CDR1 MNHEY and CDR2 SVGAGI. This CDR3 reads CASSETVGNTIYF. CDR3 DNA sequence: TGTGCCAGCAGCGAGACAGTTGGAAACACCATATATTTT.

In DNA form, the CDR3 reads TGTGCCAGTACCCTGACAGGGGGACTTCTTAATTCACCCCTCCACTTT. Translating it yields CASTLTGGLLNSPLHF. This chain uses TRBV19 with TRBJ1-6, with 9 nucleotides matching TRBD1. V lost 7 bases to trimming and J lost 6 bases; unmatched junction nucleotides: 10. The germline gives CDR1 LNHDA, CDR2 SQIVND (reference sequence). The CDR3 is 16 residues long.

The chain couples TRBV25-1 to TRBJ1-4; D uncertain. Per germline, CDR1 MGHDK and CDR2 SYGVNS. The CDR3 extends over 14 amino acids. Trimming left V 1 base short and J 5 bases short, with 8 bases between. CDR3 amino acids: CASSEFTENEKLFF. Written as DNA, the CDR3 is TGTGCCAGCAGTGAATTTACGGAGAATGAAAAACTGTTTTTT.

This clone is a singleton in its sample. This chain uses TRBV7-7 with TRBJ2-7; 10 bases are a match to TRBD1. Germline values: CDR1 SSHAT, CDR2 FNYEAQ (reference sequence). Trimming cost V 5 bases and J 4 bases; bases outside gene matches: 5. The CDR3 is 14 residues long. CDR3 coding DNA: TGTGCCAGCAGCCAGGGACAGGGGTCTTACGAGCAGTACTTC. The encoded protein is CASSQGQGSYEQYF.

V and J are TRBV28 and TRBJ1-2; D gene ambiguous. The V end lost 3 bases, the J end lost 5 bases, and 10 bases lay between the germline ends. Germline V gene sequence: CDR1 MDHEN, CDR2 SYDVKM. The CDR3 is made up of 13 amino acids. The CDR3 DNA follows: TGTGCCAGCAGTTTGAGGTTAGAGTATGGCTACACCTTC. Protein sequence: CASSLRLEYGYTF.

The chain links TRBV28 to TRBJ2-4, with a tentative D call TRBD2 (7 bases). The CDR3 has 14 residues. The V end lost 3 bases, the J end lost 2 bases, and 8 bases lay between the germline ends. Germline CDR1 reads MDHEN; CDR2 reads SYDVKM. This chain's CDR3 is CASSLGGPKNIQYF. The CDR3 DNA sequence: TGTGCCAGCAGTTTGGGGGGGCCCAAAAACATTCAGTACTTC.

The chain's CDR3 is CASSLVGRGNEQFF. The CDR3, as DNA: TGCGCCAGCAGCTTGGTTGGTCGGGGGAATGAGCAGTTCTTC. The chain uses TRBV5-1 and TRBJ2-1, with TRBD2 as a possible D gene (6 bases). There are 14 residues in the CDR3. Trimming stripped 0 bases from V and 7 bases from J, with 11 bases between. Germline loops: CDR1 SGHRS, CDR2 YFSETQ.

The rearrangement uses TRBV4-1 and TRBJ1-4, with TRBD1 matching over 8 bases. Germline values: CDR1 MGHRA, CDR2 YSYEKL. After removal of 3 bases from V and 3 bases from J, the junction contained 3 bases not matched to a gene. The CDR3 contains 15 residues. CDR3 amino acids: CASSQPDRANEKLFF. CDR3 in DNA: TGCGCCAGCAGCCAGCCGGACAGGGCTAATGAAAAACTGTTTTTT.

Here the CDR3 reads CSASSLASDSLRGTQYF. In DNA, the CDR3 is TGCAGTGCTAGTTCACTAGCGTCGGACAGTTTGAGAGGGACCCAGTACTTC. The chain uses TRBV20-1 and TRBJ2-5, with D possibly being TRBD2 (7 bases). Looked up from germline, CDR1 is DFQATT and CDR2 is SNEGSKA (reference sequence). Trimming took off 3 bases at V and 7 bases at J, with 27 bases between the two ends. This CDR3 has 17 amino acids.